Sequencing of this T cell receptor (beta chain) was carried out in a study of shared clonotypes between healthy human individuals. The CDR3 spans 17 residues. Germline CDR1 is MGHRA and CDR2 is YSYEKL. V lost 1 base, J lost 0 bases, and 15 bases lay in between. Unsorted PBMC DNA underwent sequencing on ten immunoSEQ deep assay plates. This table comes from immunoSEQ multiplex PCR, and its TCRdb copy is limited to in-frame clones, with some not included. The sample has approximately 480,000 clones, almost 80% seen once. Nashville, Tennessee was home to all donors, who were Caucasian adults. This clone was seen repeatedly, ten times or more. Its target is not known. Whole-study findings and limits: The authors sampled blood alone, and tissue repertoires likely differ.

Source material: PBMCs. The receptor's source is a woman between 40 and 50 years old in good health. Some clones in this sample may be carry-over from other donors' samples. The V call is TRBV4-1, the J call TRBJ1-2; D perhaps matches TRBD1 (5 bases). The CDR3, as DNA: TGCGCCAGCAGCCAAGCCCCGGGGCAGGGAACTAACTATGGCTACACCTTC. It is translated as CASSQAPGQGTNYGYTF.